Listed below are T cell receptor beta chains from one sample, sequenced in a study of blood T cell repertoires in COVID-19. Only in-frame clones appear in the TCRdb table, and some are missing; sequencing was by immunoSEQ multiplex PCR. The table shows tens of thousands of clones, with about 70% occurring only once. The sample was peripheral blood. The receptors were sampled from a woman in her seventies with acute or convalescent COVID-19. Both conserved end residues are part of each CDR3. A D gene is named only where the DNA matches it firmly. A row's size may be missing; if present it is once, few, many or a size class.

TRBJ2-3 TRBD2 TRBV4-3 - TGCGCCAGCAGCCAAGAGGGGAGGGGAACTGCAGATACGCAGTATTTT CASSQEGRGTADTQYF
TRBJ1-5 - TRBV21-1 - TGTGCCAGCGAAACAACGGGACAGCTTTCTCATAGCAATCAGCCCCAGCATTTT CASETTGQLSHSNQPQHF
TRBJ2-5 - TRBV14 - TGTGCCAGCAGCCAAATAGCAAACCAAGAGACCCAGTACTTC CASSQIANQETQYF
TRBJ1-5 - TRBV5-1 - TGCGCCAGCAGCCCTACTCAGGGGAATCAGCCCCAGCATTTT CASSPTQGNQPQHF
TRBJ1-3 - TRBV10-3 few TGTGCCATCAGTGAGTCTGGGGGCGGAAACACCATATATTTT CAISESGGGNTIYF
TRBJ2-4 TRBD1 TRBV7-2 - TGTGCCAGCAGCTTAGTGGGGTCAGGGGGCCAAAACATTCAGTACTTC CASSLVGSGGQNIQYF
TRBJ2-7 - TRBV27 - TGTGCCAGCAGTTTATCGAAGGGGGAACTATCGTACGAGCAGTACTTC CASSLSKGELSYEQYF
TRBJ2-7 - TRBV5-1 - TGCGCCAGCAGCTTGGGAGGGAGCGGGTCGACCTACGAGCAGTACTTC CASSLGGSGSTYEQYF
TRBJ2-7 - TRBV6-5 few TGTGCCAGCAGCCAGGGACATCAAGGCGAGCAGTACTTC CASSQGHQGEQYF
TRBJ2-1 - TRBV6-5 - TGTGCCAGCACCTTTAGCGTAAGGGAGCAGTTCTTC CASTFSVREQFF
TRBJ1-5 - TRBV6-2/TRBV6-3 - TGTGCCAGCAGTTACAAGTCAGGCAATCAGCCCCAGCATTTT CASSYKSGNQPQHF
TRBJ1-3 - TRBV19 - TGTGCCAGTAGTTTTGGCAGGGTGGAAGGAAACACCATATATTTT CASSFGRVEGNTIYF
TRBJ2-1 TRBD1 TRBV5-6 - TGTGCCAGCAGCTTGAACTTGGGACAGAGGTACTACAATGAGCAGTTCTTC CASSLNLGQRYYNEQFF
TRBJ2-7 - TRBV2 - TGTGCCAGCAGTGACCCCGGTGGGGGGTCCTCCTACGAGCAGTACTTC CASSDPGGGSSYEQYF
TRBJ1-2 - TRBV3-1/TRBV3-2 once TGTGCCAGCAGCCAAGAAGGAGGGTTCGTCTATGGCTACACCTTC CASSQEGGFVYGYTF
TRBJ1-6 - TRBV7-9 - TGTGCCAGCAGCTTAGGGGGAGGGGCCGGGACACCCCTCCACTTT CASSLGGGAGTPLHF
TRBJ1-1 TRBD1 TRBV2 few TGTGCCAGCAGTAGGACAGGGGGCCCTTCGAACACTGAAGCTTTCTTT CASSRTGGPSNTEAFF
TRBJ1-4 TRBD1 TRBV29-1 few TGCAGCGCCTCATTCGTGGGACAGGGTAACGAAAAACTGTTTTTT CSASFVGQGNEKLFF
TRBJ1-6 - TRBV7-6 few TGTGCCAGCAGCTTAGAACAGGATAATTCACCCCTCCACTTT CASSLEQDNSPLHF
TRBJ2-7 - TRBV10-3 - TGTGCCACCATTAGCGCGGAGGGTCTCCACGAGCAGTACTTC CATISAEGLHEQYF
TRBJ1-2 - TRBV10-3 - TGTGCCATCAGTGAGTCGAGGGGGGGGTCCCTCTATGGCTACACCTTC CAISESRGGSLYGYTF
TRBJ1-1 TRBD1 TRBV6-5 - TGTGCCAGCAGGGGATGGACAGGAGCGAACACTGAAGCTTTCTTT CASRGWTGANTEAFF
TRBJ1-2 TRBD1 TRBV10-1 - TGCGCCAGCAGTGAGTCCCCACGGACAGGGGGGGGAGTATATGGCTACACCTTC CASSESPRTGGGVYGYTF
TRBJ2-1 - TRBV6-2/TRBV6-3 - TGTGCCAGCAGCCTTGACAGGTTTGGACAGTTCTTC CASSLDRFGQFF
TRBJ2-7 TRBD2 TRBV7-2 - TGTGCCAGCAGTAATAGCGGGGGGCCTTACGAGCAGTACTTC CASSNSGGPYEQYF
TRBJ1-1 TRBD1 TRBV5-1 few TGCGCCAGCAGCATACAGGGGGGTTATAACACTGAAGCTTTCTTT CASSIQGGYNTEAFF
TRBJ1-2 - TRBV28 - TGTGCCAGCAGTTCCCCCGACATGTATGGCTACACCTTC CASSSPDMYGYTF
TRBJ1-2 TRBD1 TRBV11-2 - TGTGCCAGCAGCTTAGAGGGACAGGGAAACTATGGCTACACCTTC CASSLEGQGNYGYTF
TRBJ2-7 - TRBV25-1 - TGTGCCAGCTCGAGCGGGCCAAGCTCCTACGAGCAGTACTTC CASSSGPSSYEQYF
TRBJ2-5 - TRBV19 few TGTGCCAGTCGCGGGCTCCCGGAGACCCAGTACTTC CASRGLPETQYF
TRBJ2-1 TRBD1 TRBV7-2 - TGTGCCAGCAGCTTCGACAGGGGTCGATTTGGTGAGCAGTTCTTC CASSFDRGRFGEQFF
TRBJ2-1 - TRBV9 few TGTGCCAGCAGCGTAGACGGGAATAGTATCAATGAGCAGTTCTTC CASSVDGNSINEQFF
TRBJ2-7 - TRBV28 - TGTGCCAGCAGTTTTCGGGACTCCTACGAGCAGTACTTC CASSFRDSYEQYF
TRBJ2-5 TRBD2 TRBV7-2 - TGTGCCAGCAGCCTCCTCGGGCTAGCGGGGACGTACCAAGAGACCCAGTACTTC CASSLLGLAGTYQETQYF
TRBJ1-4 - TRBV7-9 - TGTGCCAGCAGTTCTACCGGGACATGGGATGAAAAACTGTTTTTT CASSSTGTWDEKLFF
TRBJ2-5 - TRBV29-1 - TGCAGCGGGCAGAGGGAGACCCAGTACTTC CSGQRETQYF
TRBJ1-5 - TRBV27 once TGTGCCAGCAGCCCCGGGACACTTTATCAGCCCCAGCATTTT CASSPGTLYQPQHF
TRBJ1-1 TRBD1 TRBV4-3 - TGCGCCAGCAGCCAACTGGCAGGGGGAGGAACTGAAGCTTTCTTT CASSQLAGGGTEAFF
TRBJ2-2 TRBD2 TRBV7-3 - TGTGCCAGCAGCTTAAACCCGATTCTAGCGGGAGGCCTAGGCGGGGAGCTGTTTTTT CASSLNPILAGGLGGELFF
TRBJ2-3 TRBD1 TRBV11-2 - TGTGCCAGCAGTTCTCCAAAGCAGGGGGCCGGAGAAGATACGCAGTATTTT CASSSPKQGAGEDTQYF
TRBJ1-6 TRBD1 TRBV7-9 - TGTGCCAGCAGCCTTACGATCGGGACAGTACCAGCTTCACCCCTCCACTTT CASSLTIGTVPASPLHF
TRBJ2-1 TRBD2 TRBV28 - TGTGCCAGCATAACTAGCGGGAGGCAAGCCAATGAGCAGTTCTTC CASITSGRQANEQFF
TRBJ2-7 TRBD2 TRBV7-2 - TGTGCCAGCAGCTTATTGGGTCCTACGGGGGGGCCTTACGAGCAGTACTTC CASSLLGPTGGPYEQYF
TRBJ1-3 - TRBV12-5 - TGTGCTAGTGGTCTTGGACAGTCACCTGGAAACACCATATATTTT CASGLGQSPGNTIYF
TRBJ2-1 TRBD2 TRBV30 - TGTGCCTGGAGCATACTAGCGGGCAATGAGCAGTTCTTC CAWSILAGNEQFF
TRBJ2-7 - TRBV7-8 - TGTGCCAGCAGCCCTAGGGTAGGACAACTCTACGAGCAGTACTTC CASSPRVGQLYEQYF
TRBJ1-1 TRBD1 TRBV27 - TGTGCCAGCAGTTTGACAGGGACCCGAAACACTGAAGCTTTCTTT CASSLTGTRNTEAFF